A single sample is the source of the 10 T cell receptor beta chains below, sequenced in a study of CD8+CD57+ T cells in acquired aplastic anemia. It was genomic DNA that served as the template for profiling TCR beta VDJ and CDR3. TCRdb processed the reads anew with MiXCR; each CDR3 protein has one entry. The sample lists 400,000 to 500,000 distinct CDR3 sequences; roughly 68% were seen once. The sample consisted of sorted CD4+, CD8+, or CD8+CD57+ T cells (not recorded which) from PBMCs. The receptors were gathered from a human donor in good health, serving as a control.

Remarks on this clonotype: This may stem from a read error, because a much larger clone lies one nucleotide away. The chain couples TRBV4-2 to TRBJ2-3; TRBD2 is a possible D gene (6 bases). From germline, CDR1 is LGHNA and CDR2 YNFKEQ. This CDR3 has 15 amino acids. The CDR3 nucleotides read TGTGTCAGCAGCCAAGAAGCGGGCGGCACAGATACGCAGTATTTT. This gives the protein CVSSQEAGGTDTQYF.

About this clonotype itself: One end of the junction is discordant with germline, which a read error may explain. The genes are TRBV10-2 and TRBJ2-7; perhaps TRBD1 as D (6 bases). The CDR3 loop spans 13 amino acids. The germline V gene has CDR1 WSHSY and CDR2 SAAADI. CDR3 nucleotide sequence: TGTGCCAGCAGAACCACAGGGACCCTCGAGCAGTACTTC. It encodes CASRTTGTLEQYF.

Concerning this clonotype itself: This could be a read error, since a much larger clone is one nucleotide away. V gene TRBV4-2 combines with J gene TRBJ1-5; possibly TRBD1 for D (5 bases). Deletions cut 0 bases from V and 9 bases from J, with 15 bases between. The CDR3 sequence is 15 residues long. Germline values: CDR1 LGHNA, CDR2 YNFKEQ. The CDR3 DNA reads as TGTGCCAGCAGCCAAGATACGGGGGGTTGGCGGCCCCAGCATTTT. Translated: CASSQDTGGWRPQHF.

This clonotype was found many times. The chain has TRBV11-2 and TRBJ1-2; D unresolved. The CDR3 has 15 residues. Germline loops: CDR1 SGHAT, CDR2 FQNNGV. V lost 5 bases and J lost 0, with 13 bases in between. The CDR3 here is CASSPERVANYGYTF. CDR3 nucleotide sequence: TGTGCCAGCAGCCCAGAACGGGTGGCTAACTATGGCTACACCTTC.

V and J are TRBV5-1 and TRBJ2-1, with 9 bases fitting TRBD2. Trimming at V came to 2 bases and at J to 5 bases, leaving 8 bases not matched to a gene. Germline V gene lookup returns CDR1 SGHRS and CDR2 YFSETQ. The length of the CDR3 is 16 residues. CDR3 sequence: CASSFAACGGDNEQFF. In DNA, the CDR3 is TGCGCCAGCAGCTTCGCGGCTTGCGGGGGGGACAATGAGCAGTTCTTC.

This clonotype has a count of ten or more. The chain combines TRBV7-2 with TRBJ2-3; 11 bases are shared with TRBD2. V lost 6 bases, J lost 4 bases, and 9 bases stayed unmatched. CDR1 and CDR2 (germline): SGHTA, FQGNSA. This CDR3 contains 16 residues. CDR3 in DNA: TGTGCCAGCAGTTCAGTAGCGGGGGGGAGGGCAGATACGCAGTATTTT. Translating it yields CASSSVAGGRADTQYF.

This sequence joins TRBV7-8 and TRBJ2-7, with D possibly called TRBD1 or TRBD2 (5 bases each). CDR1 and CDR2 (germline): SGHVS, FQNEAQ. The V gene lost 3 bases and the J gene lost 13 bases, with 25 bases spanning the gap. CDR3 length: 15 residues. The CDR3 nucleotides read TGTGCCAGCAGCTTGAAGGGGACGCCCAACGAGCAGTACTACTTC. This codes for CASSLKGTPNEQYYF.

V usage is TRBV7-6 and J usage is TRBJ1-4; weak D call: TRBD1 (5 bases). Trimming shortened V by 5 bases and J by 7 bases, and 20 bases separated the two germline ends. This CDR3 comprises 16 residues. The germline gives CDR1 SGHVS, CDR2 FNYEAQ. The CDR3 bases are TGTGCCAGCAGCCTATCTACAGGAGCAAACACTGAAAAACTGTTTTTT. Protein: CASSLSTGANTEKLFF.

The chain employs TRBV7-9 and TRBJ1-1, with D tentatively TRBD1 (5 bases). The CDR3 totals 14 residues. Trimming shortened V by 1 base and J by 2 bases, and 8 bases separated the two germline ends. Germline assignment: CDR1 SEHNR and CDR2 FQNEAQ (reference sequence). The CDR3 loop is CASSLDQGNTEAFF. In DNA form, the CDR3 reads TGTGCCAGCAGCTTAGACCAGGGCAACACTGAAGCTTTCTTT.

Comment on this clonotype: Given the absence of the conserved phenylalanine or tryptophan at the CDR3 end, a read error is likely. Because the CDR3's place on the DNA is in doubt, the DNA is left out and the CDR3 is given as listed by TCRdb. V is TRBV10-3 and J is TRBJ1-2. Inclusive of both ends, the CDR3 amounts to 14 amino acids. CDR1 and CDR2 from the germline V gene are ENHRY and SYGVKD. The CDR3 sequence is CAISDGHRNYGCTG.